These T cell receptor beta chains were read from a single sample in a study of OX40 agonist ivuxolimab in advanced cancers. TCRdb's table, derived via immunoSEQ multiplex PCR, lists solely in-frame clones and lacks some. This table holds approximately 50,000 clones, roughly 89% found once. Sequenced material: CD4+ or CD8+ T cells sorted from blood, taken in a trial of the OX40 agonist ivuxolimab. These receptors all come from an adult with an advanced solid tumor such as melanoma, head and neck, liver or kidney cancer. Both conserved end residues are part of each CDR3. The D gene is left open where the match is weak. Clone size is stated in some rows and not others, as once, few, many or a class when expanded.

d_call cdr3_length j_call clone_size v_call cdr3_nt cdr3_aa
. 14 TRBJ1-1 . TRBV28 TGTGCCAGCAGTTTAGGCCTGTTGAACACTGAAGCTTTCTTT CASSLGLLNTEAFF
. 14 TRBJ2-2 . TRBV15 TGTGCCACCAGCAGAGTCAGGGGAACCGGGGAGCTGTTTTTT CATSRVRGTGELFF
TRBD2 15 TRBJ2-7 . TRBV7-6 TGTGCCAGCAGCCCAGGACTAGCGGGAGAATACGAGCAGTACTTC CASSPGLAGEYEQYF
. 11 TRBJ2-7 once TRBV20-1 TGCAGTGCTAGAGATCCCCCCGAGCAGTACTTC CSARDPPEQYF
. 12 TRBJ2-3 . TRBV30 TGTGCCTGGAGTGTAGAGGGTGGTACGCAGTATTTT CAWSVEGGTQYF
. 15 TRBJ2-2 . TRBV6-1 TGTGCCAGCAGCGCCCTGGCAGCCCCCACCGGGGAGCTGTTTTTT CASSALAAPTGELFF
TRBD1 14 TRBJ1-5 . TRBV5-1 TGCGCCAGCAGCCTGGGGACAGGGGGACAGCCCCAGCATTTT CASSLGTGGQPQHF
TRBD1 18 TRBJ2-5 . TRBV23-1 TGCGCCAGCAGTCAATTAGACAGGGTCTCTAGGACCCAAGAGACCCAGTACTTC CASSQLDRVSRTQETQYF
. 15 TRBJ1-2 . TRBV6-1 TGTGCCAGCAGTCCGGGAGGCAGGGCTATCTATGGCTACACCTTC CASSPGGRAIYGYTF
. 14 TRBJ1-5 once TRBV28 TGTGCCAGCAGGGGCCCGGGAGTGTATCAGCCCCAGCATTTT CASRGPGVYQPQHF
. 15 TRBJ1-2 few TRBV23-1 TGCGCCAGCAGCCATCCACAGGAGAGCGACTATGGCTACACCTTC CASSHPQESDYGYTF
. 11 TRBJ1-1 . TRBV5-6 TGTGCCAGCAGCTTGTTGGCTGAAGCTTTCTTT CASSLLAEAFF
. 14 TRBJ1-5 . TRBV25-1 TGTGCCAGCAGTGAATTTGTGGTGGATCAGCCCCAGCATTTT CASSEFVVDQPQHF
. 13 TRBJ2-5 . TRBV11-3 TGTGCCAGCAGCCCCGACACCCAAGAGACCCAGTACTTC CASSPDTQETQYF